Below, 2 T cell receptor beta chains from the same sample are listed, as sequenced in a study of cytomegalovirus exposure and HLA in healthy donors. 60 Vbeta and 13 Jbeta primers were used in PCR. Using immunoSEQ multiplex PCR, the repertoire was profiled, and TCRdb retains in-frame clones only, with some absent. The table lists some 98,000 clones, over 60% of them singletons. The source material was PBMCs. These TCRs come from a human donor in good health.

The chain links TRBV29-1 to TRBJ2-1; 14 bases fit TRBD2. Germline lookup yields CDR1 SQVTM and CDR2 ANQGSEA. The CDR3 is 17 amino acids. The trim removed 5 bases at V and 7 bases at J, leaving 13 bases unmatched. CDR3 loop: CSVSRTSGRLGVNEQFF. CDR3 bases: TGCAGCGTTTCTAGGACTAGCGGGAGGCTTGGAGTTAATGAGCAGTTCTTC.

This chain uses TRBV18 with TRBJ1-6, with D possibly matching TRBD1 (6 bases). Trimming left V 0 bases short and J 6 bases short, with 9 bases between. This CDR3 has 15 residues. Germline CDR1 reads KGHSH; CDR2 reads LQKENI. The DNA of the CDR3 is TGTGCCAGCTCACCACCCCAGGGGCTTAATTCACCCCTCCACTTT. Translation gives CASSPPQGLNSPLHF.